This T cell receptor beta chain derives from a study of CD8+CD57+ T cells in acquired aplastic anemia. The overall study: Sorting CD4+ and CD8+ cells gave DNA averaging roughly 3.2 ug. Study-level results: Between patients and controls, around 31 CD8+ CDR3 sequences were found in common. CD8+ Simpson's diversity did not differ significantly between patients and controls.

A note on this clonotype: Its cognate antigen is unknown.

TCR beta VDJ and CDR3 were profiled, and genomic DNA was the template. TCRdb itself ran the reads through MiXCR, one entry per CDR3 protein. The repertoire holds about 420,000 distinct CDR3 sequences, with around 72% as singletons. V was pared by 3 bases and J by 0 bases, with 12 bases between. CDR3 size: 17 residues. Germline loops: CDR1 MGHDK, CDR2 SYGVNS. The sequence was collected from a human donor in good health, serving as a control. Sequencing was done on a sample of sorted CD4+, CD8+, or CD8+CD57+ T cells (not recorded which) from PBMCs. The V call is TRBV25-1, the J call TRBJ2-6; D perhaps matches TRBD2 (5 bases). DNA for the CDR3: TGTGCCAGCAGTGAGGCGGGCGGCAGCTCTGGGGCCAACGTCCTGACTTTC. Amino acid sequence: CASSEAGGSSGANVLTF.